This entry lists 8 T cell receptor beta chains sequenced from one sample in a study of shared clonotypes between healthy human individuals (dated by TCRdb to the early 2020s). Libraries were built with the immunoSEQ multiplex PCR assay. What TCRdb holds here is the immuneACCESS table cut down to in-frame rearrangements. Part of the clones is not present; checked against another copy, under half of the missing clones reflect an unresolved V gene, and the others are unexplained. In all, the sample holds about 1.5 million clones, and approximately 98% of those were seen once. The ten biggest clones cover about 0.4% of the sample. Input material: naive CD4+ T cells sorted from blood. This specimen's cell subset or site label, interpreted: CD45RA+ positively selected. The origin of the receptors is a man aged 25 to 40 in good health.

The CDR3 sequence is CASSLANRGFYNEQFF. The CDR3, as DNA: TGTGCCAGCAGCTTAGCAAACAGGGGGTTCTACAATGAGCAGTTCTTC. The chain carries TRBV7-8 and TRBJ2-1; 8 bases line up with TRBD1. CDR3 length: 16 residues. Trimming cost V 0 bases and J 3 bases; bases outside gene matches: 4. Germline lookup yields CDR1 SGHVS and CDR2 FQNEAQ.

The chain joins TRBV7-2 to TRBJ1-2, with D possibly being TRBD1 (5 bases). The CDR3 sequence is 14 residues long. The V and J ends lost 2 bases and 6 bases respectively, with 13 bases between them. Germline values: CDR1 SGHTA, CDR2 FQGNSA. The CDR3 DNA reads TGTGCCAGCAGCTTAAGAGACAGTTCCCATGGCTACACCTTC. Its protein product is CASSLRDSSHGYTF.

J is TRBJ2-5 and V is TRBV2; D is unclear. Germline lookup yields CDR1 SNHLY and CDR2 FYNNEI. The CDR3 extends over 10 amino acids. V lost 6 bases, J lost 6 bases, and 5 bases lay in between. The CDR3 reads CASRGKTQYF. The CDR3 coding sequence is TGTGCCAGCAGGGGGAAGACCCAGTACTTC.

Here the CDR3 reads CASSSSSRGTDTQYF. The DNA for the CDR3 is TGTGCCAGCAGCTCCTCCTCCCGGGGCACAGATACGCAGTATTTT. The chain employs TRBV27 and TRBJ2-3; D unclear. CDR1 is MNHEY and CDR2 is SMNVEV in the germline V gene (reference sequence). The CDR3 spans 15 residues. V lost 6 bases, J lost 1 base, and 14 bases lay in between.

The chain uses TRBV19 and TRBJ2-7, with a possible D match to TRBD2 (5 bases). The germline gives CDR1 LNHDA, CDR2 SQIVND (reference sequence). The V end was cut by 7 bases, the J end by 0 bases, with 7 bases between. The CDR3 is made up of 12 amino acids. In nucleotides, the CDR3 is TGTGCCAGTAAGGACTCCTCCTACGAGCAGTACTTC. Protein product: CASKDSSYEQYF.

The chain combines TRBV13 with TRBJ2-3; D is perhaps TRBD1 (5 bases). Trimming cost V 3 bases and J 7 bases, with 14 bases left between them. Germline V CDR1 and CDR2: PRHDT, FYEKMQ (reference sequence). The CDR3 sequence is 14 residues long. The CDR3 loop is CASSLNRLGNTQYF. For the CDR3, the DNA is TGTGCCAGCAGCTTGAACAGGCTGGGGAATACGCAGTATTTT.

This chain uses TRBV4-2 with TRBJ2-7; 8 bases align to TRBD2. V trimming: 0 bases; J trimming: 2 bases; junction bases outside the gene matches: 0. This CDR3 comprises 14 residues. Germline V gene sequence: CDR1 LGHNA, CDR2 YNFKEQ. The DNA for the CDR3 is TGTGCCAGCAGCCAAGAGGGACTAGCCTACGAGCAGTACTTC. As protein: CASSQEGLAYEQYF.

This clone has just one count. V usage is TRBV28 and J usage is TRBJ2-7; D remains unclear. V was shortened by 7 bases and J by 0 bases, with 7 bases between the two germline ends. The germline CDR1 and CDR2 sequences are MDHEN and SYDVKM. The CDR3 length is 12 residues. CDR3 DNA: TGTGCCAGCATTTCTAGCTCCTACGAGCAGTACTTC. This codes for CASISSSYEQYF.